Listed below are T cell receptor beta chains from one sample, sequenced in a study of T cell changes during pregnancy in multiple sclerosis. Method: immunoSEQ multiplex PCR; TCRdb's copy keeps in-frame clones and lacks some. The sample includes some 75,000 clones, around 96% of them seen just once. This material consisted of peripheral blood, taken in the second trimester of pregnancy. All receptors derive from a female donor with multiple sclerosis, enrolled in a pregnancy study. The CDR3 runs from the conserved cysteine through the conserved F or W. The D gene is left open where the match is weak. Rows may omit the clone size; those that give it use once, few, many or a size class.

TRBV5-6,NA,TRBJ1-2,NA,CASSTGYGYTF,TGTGCCAGCAGCACGGGCTATGGCTACACCTTC
TRBV27,TRBD2,TRBJ2-1,NA,CASSLFTSGVSYNEQFF,TGTGCCAGCAGTTTATTTACTAGCGGGGTCTCCTACAATGAGCAGTTCTTC
TRBV14,NA,TRBJ1-2,NA,CASSQEAGDYGYTF,TGTGCCAGCAGCCAAGAGGCGGGGGACTATGGCTACACCTTC
TRBV6-5,TRBD1,TRBJ2-7,NA,CASSIGTGGYEQYF,TGTGCCAGCAGTATTGGGACAGGGGGCTACGAGCAGTACTTC
TRBV9,NA,TRBJ1-4,NA,CASSVGGATNEKLFF,TGTGCCAGCAGCGTAGGGGGAGCAACTAATGAAAAACTGTTTTTT
TRBV9,NA,TRBJ1-1,once,CASSVTGYSEAFF,TGTGCCAGCAGCGTTACAGGGTATTCTGAAGCTTTCTTT
TRBV7-8,TRBD2,TRBJ2-1,NA,CASSLTLAPAYNEQFF,TGTGCCAGCAGCCTAACACTAGCGCCAGCTTACAATGAGCAGTTCTTC
TRBV30,NA,TRBJ1-3,NA,CAWSVRFRTIYF,TGTGCCTGGAGTGTACGGTTCCGGACCATATATTTT
TRBV7-3,TRBD1,TRBJ1-1,NA,CASSPDRQGGRNTEAFF,TGTGCCAGCAGCCCCGATCGACAGGGGGGTAGGAACACTGAAGCTTTCTTT
TRBV11-3,NA,TRBJ2-5,NA,CASSHRERETQYF,TGTGCCAGCAGCCACAGGGAACGAGAGACCCAGTACTTC
TRBV2,NA,TRBJ2-5,NA,CASSETSIQETQYF,TGTGCCAGCAGTGAAACGAGTATCCAAGAGACCCAGTACTTC
TRBV7-6,TRBD2,TRBJ2-5,NA,CASSPTGLDQETQYF,TGTGCCAGCAGCCCGACCGGACTAGACCAAGAGACCCAGTACTTC
TRBV9,TRBD2,TRBJ2-7,NA,CASSVKGTSGRDYEQYF,TGTGCCAGCAGCGTAAAAGGGACTAGCGGGAGAGACTACGAGCAGTACTTC
TRBV27,NA,TRBJ1-5,NA,CASSLRLAKNQPQHF,TGTGCCAGCAGTTTACGTCTGGCCAAAAATCAGCCCCAGCATTTT
TRBV4-2,TRBD2,TRBJ2-2,NA,CASSRRTSGTGELFF,TGTGCCAGCAGCCGACGGACTAGCGGCACCGGGGAGCTGTTTTTT
TRBV4-1,TRBD1,TRBJ2-1,NA,CASSHGTGGFNEQFF,TGCGCCAGCAGCCACGGAACAGGGGGCTTCAATGAGCAGTTCTTC
TRBV5-1,NA,TRBJ1-2,NA,CASSQLPGPGYTF,TGCGCCAGCAGCCAACTGCCAGGCCCGGGCTACACCTTC
TRBV27,NA,TRBJ1-1,NA,CASSLGFRPNTEAFF,TGTGCCAGCAGTTTGGGCTTTCGGCCGAACACTGAAGCTTTCTTT
TRBV7-9,NA,TRBJ2-7,NA,CASSPWGAYEQYF,TGTGCCAGCAGCCCCTGGGGGGCCTACGAGCAGTACTTC
TRBV7-9,NA,TRBJ1-1,NA,CASSLVLGPTEAFF,TGTGCCAGCAGCTTAGTTTTGGGGCCCACTGAAGCTTTCTTT
TRBV7-9,TRBD2,TRBJ2-1,NA,CASSLAGGPLNEQFF,TGTGCCAGCAGCCTAGCGGGAGGGCCCCTCAATGAGCAGTTCTTC
TRBV19,NA,TRBJ1-2,NA,CASHTGTKIYGYTF,TGTGCCAGCCACACCGGGACAAAGATCTATGGCTACACCTTC
TRBV11-3,TRBD1,TRBJ2-7,once,CASSPGDRGDEQYF,TGTGCCAGCAGCCCAGGGGACAGGGGCGACGAGCAGTACTTC
TRBV5-4,NA,TRBJ1-1,NA,CASSPSGFTEAFF,TGTGCCAGCAGCCCGTCCGGGTTCACTGAAGCTTTCTTT
TRBV7-9,TRBD2,TRBJ2-7,NA,CASSLTLASGTYEQYF,TGTGCCAGCAGCTTAACTCTAGCTAGCGGGACCTACGAGCAGTACTTC
TRBV2,TRBD1,TRBJ1-1,NA,CASSSGQGRTEAFF,TGTGCCAGCAGCTCAGGACAGGGAAGGACTGAAGCTTTCTTT
TRBV7-6,NA,TRBJ1-1,NA,CASSLGGITEAFF,TGTGCCAGCAGCTTAGGAGGGATCACTGAAGCTTTCTTT
TRBV5-1,TRBD2,TRBJ2-1,NA,CASSLGIAGSYNEQFF,TGCGCCAGCAGCTTGGGAATAGCGGGGTCCTACAATGAGCAGTTCTTC
TRBV30,TRBD2,TRBJ2-1,NA,CAWSWGGSNSNEQFF,TGTGCCTGGAGTTGGGGCGGGAGTAACTCCAATGAGCAGTTCTTC
TRBV27,TRBD1,TRBJ1-1,NA,CASSETGSTEAFF,TGTGCCAGCAGTGAGACAGGGAGCACTGAAGCTTTCTTT
TRBV7-9,TRBD2,TRBJ2-1,NA,CASSLGTSGSYNEQFF,TGTGCCAGCAGCTTAGGGACTAGCGGGAGTTACAATGAGCAGTTCTTC
TRBV7-2,TRBD2,TRBJ2-1,NA,CASSLSLAGAYNEQFF,TGTGCCAGCAGCTTAAGTCTAGCGGGCGCCTACAATGAGCAGTTCTTC
TRBV28,NA,TRBJ1-4,NA,CASSFRGHALNEKLFF,TGTGCCAGCAGTTTCAGGGGTCACGCACTTAATGAAAAACTGTTTTTT
TRBV29-1,NA,TRBJ2-1,once,CSVQQVNEQFF,TGCAGCGTTCAGCAGGTCAATGAGCAGTTCTTC
TRBV29-1,NA,TRBJ2-7,NA,CSVETQNTYEQYF,TGCAGCGTTGAAACACAAAACACCTACGAGCAGTACTTC
TRBV7-3,NA,TRBJ2-3,NA,CASSTAGGTQYF,TGTGCCAGCAGCACGGCTGGGGGGACGCAGTATTTT
TRBV27,TRBD1,TRBJ2-7,NA,CASSFNPGGEQYF,TGTGCCAGCAGTTTCAACCCAGGGGGCGAGCAGTACTTC
TRBV27,TRBD2,TRBJ2-1,NA,CASTSRLAITGEQFF,TGTGCCAGCACTTCAAGACTAGCGATAACTGGGGAGCAGTTCTTC
TRBV19,NA,TRBJ2-1,NA,CASSRTIKTGDNEQFF,TGTGCCAGTAGCAGAACCATTAAAACAGGAGACAATGAGCAGTTCTTC
TRBV6-1,TRBD1,TRBJ1-3,NA,CASSEATGGTGNTIYF,TGTGCCAGCAGTGAAGCCACAGGGGGCACTGGAAACACCATATATTTT
TRBV11-3,NA,TRBJ1-1,NA,CASSPRRGKEAFF,TGTGCCAGCAGCCCCCGCCGGGGGAAAGAAGCTTTCTTT
TRBV2,NA,TRBJ1-5,once,CASRPVSGQPQHF,TGTGCCAGCCGCCCGGTTTCTGGTCAGCCCCAGCATTTT
TRBV29-1,NA,TRBJ1-2,NA,CSVVIADGNGYTF,TGCAGCGTTGTTATTGCGGACGGGAATGGCTACACCTTC
TRBV7-9,TRBD1,TRBJ1-2,NA,CASSANRGQRGYTF,TGTGCCAGCAGCGCTAACAGGGGGCAAAGGGGCTACACCTTC
TRBV5-1,TRBD1,TRBJ2-7,NA,CASSLTAPTGPYEQYF,TGCGCCAGCAGCCTAACCGCACCGACAGGGCCCTACGAGCAGTACTTC
TRBV30,TRBD2,TRBJ2-1,NA,CAWSVGLASYNEQFF,TGTGCCTGGAGTGTGGGACTAGCCTCCTACAATGAGCAGTTCTTC
TRBV5-4,TRBD1,TRBJ1-2,NA,CASSLAGQSYGYTF,TGTGCCAGCAGCTTGGCGGGACAGAGCTATGGCTACACCTTC
TRBV27,NA,TRBJ1-5,NA,CASSPQTPYKPQHF,TGTGCCAGCAGTCCACAGACCCCCTATAAGCCCCAGCATTTT
TRBV7-9,NA,TRBJ2-1,NA,CASSSNKGLPHEQFF,TGTGCCAGCAGCTCGAATAAGGGACTCCCTCATGAGCAGTTCTTC
TRBV2,NA,TRBJ2-7,few,CASSPTGLGEQYF,TGTGCCAGCAGTCCTACAGGTTTGGGCGAGCAGTACTTC
TRBV6-5,NA,TRBJ2-5,NA,CASSYRGLREEETQYF,TGTGCCAGCAGTTACAGGGGTCTAAGGGAAGAAGAGACCCAGTACTTC
TRBV28,NA,TRBJ1-2,NA,CASSPVTVNYGYTF,TGTGCCAGCAGCCCTGTGACAGTTAACTATGGCTACACCTTC
TRBV27,TRBD1,TRBJ2-2,NA,CASRPSGTVPTGELFF,TGTGCCAGCCGACCCTCCGGGACAGTTCCCACCGGGGAGCTGTTTTTT
TRBV7-6,TRBD1,TRBJ2-7,once,CASSLLVLEDRVNPPDFYEQYF,TGTGCCAGCAGCTTATTAGTCTTGGAAGACAGGGTTAACCCACCAGATTTCTACGAGCAGTACTTC
TRBV6-4,NA,TRBJ2-4,NA,CASSDSGRTDFNIAKNIQYF,TGTGCCAGCAGTGACTCGGGCCGGACAGATTTTAATATAGCCAAAAACATTCAGTACTTC
TRBV27,TRBD2,TRBJ2-1,NA,CASSLSGTSGRYNEQFF,TGTGCCAGCAGTTTATCGGGGACTAGCGGCCGTTACAATGAGCAGTTCTTC
TRBV7-3,NA,TRBJ1-5,NA,CASSPDPGLQPQHF,TGTGCCAGCAGCCCGGACCCAGGGCTTCAGCCCCAGCATTTT